Listed here are 30 T cell receptor beta chains from one sample, sequenced in a study of cytomegalovirus exposure and HLA in healthy donors (dated by TCRdb to 2016 to 2017). Library generation was performed with the immunoSEQ multiplex PCR assay. A mixture of 60 forward primers for TCR Vbeta segments and 13 reverse primers for TCR Jbeta segments was used in the multiplex PCR. TCRdb took over this immuneACCESS table, retaining in-frame rearrangements with V and J assigned. Such tables are incomplete; in checked studies, under half of the missing clones stem from an unresolved V gene, and the remainder is unexplained. The sample table lists over 100,000 clones, approximately 70% of them with a count of one. The ten largest clones represent 0.87% of the sample. Source material: PBMCs. These TCRs come from a woman aged 25 to 39 in good health and CMV-seronegative.

The genes are TRBV30 and TRBJ1-2, with 7 bases lining up with TRBD1. CDR1 GTSNPN and CDR2 SVGIG come from the germline V gene (reference sequence). There are 13 residues in the CDR3. V shed 1 base and J 8 bases; nucleotides not matched to a gene: 7. The CDR3 is CAWSGGGVGGYTF. In DNA, the CDR3 is TGTGCCTGGAGTGGAGGGGGCGTGGGAGGCTACACCTTC.

V and J are TRBV4-3 and TRBJ2-5; 10 bases map to TRBD1. Germline V lookup: CDR1 LGHNA, CDR2 YSLEER. The V and J ends lost 3 bases and 2 bases, in that order; junction bases with no gene match: 3. CDR3 size: 15 residues. The CDR3 nucleotides read TGCGCCAGCAGCCAGGGACAGGGGAGGCAAGAGACCCAGTACTTC. Protein product: CASSQGQGRQETQYF.

The chain joins TRBV19 to TRBJ1-5, with TRBD1 identical over 9 bases. CDR1 and CDR2 from the germline V gene are LNHDA and SQIVND (reference sequence). J was trimmed by 3 bases and V by 4 bases; bases with no gene match: 1. This CDR3 has 14 residues. CDR3: CASSRDRDNQPQHF. The CDR3 DNA sequence: TGTGCCAGTAGTAGGGACAGGGACAATCAGCCCCAGCATTTT. Looking up the rest from reference TRBV19 and TRBJ1-5 gives the full variable domain: DGGITQSPKYLFRKEGQNVTLSCEQNLNHDAMYWYRQDPGQGLRLIYYSQIVNDFQKGDIAEGYSVSREKKESFPLTVTSAQKNPTAFYLCASSRDRDNQPQHFGDGTRLSIL.

The chain carries TRBV5-6 and TRBJ2-3; D is ambiguous. Trimming shortened V by 1 base and J by 0 bases, and 9 bases separated the two germline ends. The CDR3 loop spans 15 amino acids. CDR1 is SGHDT, CDR2 YYEEEE, per germline. This CDR3 is CASSLYATSTDTQYF. The CDR3 nucleotides are TGTGCCAGCAGCTTGTATGCTACTAGCACAGATACGCAGTATTTT.

The V gene is TRBV25-1, the J gene TRBJ1-3, with 8 bases identical to TRBD1. Germline CDR1 and CDR2: MGHDK and SYGVNS. The J segment lost 4 bases and the V segment lost 3 bases, leaving 14 bases of the junction unmatched. The CDR3 sequence is 18 residues long. The DNA for the CDR3 is TGTGCCAGCAGTGACTCCACCCATGACAGGGGATTCGGAAACACCATATATTTT. Protein sequence: CASSDSTHDRGFGNTIYF.

The chain links TRBV2 to TRBJ2-2; TRBD2 agrees at 9 bases. The CDR3 contains 16 residues. Germline V gene lookup returns CDR1 SNHLY and CDR2 FYNNEI. Germline trimming cut 5 bases from V and 0 bases from J; bases unmatched to any gene: 4. The CDR3 DNA follows: TGTGCCAGCAGTAGATTAGCGGGGGCGAACACCGGGGAGCTGTTTTTT. Translated: CASSRLAGANTGELFF.

This chain uses TRBV27 with TRBJ1-5; 11 nucleotides line up with TRBD1. V gave up 6 bases and J gave up 7 bases; unmatched junction bases: 17. The V gene's germline CDR1 is MNHEY and CDR2 SMNVEV (reference sequence). There are 18 residues in the CDR3. This CDR3 reads CASSNSGTGGSQGQPQHF. The CDR3 DNA follows: TGTGCCAGCAGCAACTCCGGGACAGGGGGGTCTCAGGGCCAGCCCCAGCATTTT.

This CDR3 is CASSYSTGGYYGYTF. CDR3 nucleotides: TGTGCCAGCAGTTACTCGACAGGGGGCTACTATGGCTACACCTTC. The chain uses TRBV6-6 and TRBJ1-2; 10 nucleotides agree with TRBD1. The germline V gene encodes CDR1 MNHNY and CDR2 SVGAGI (reference sequence). The J segment lost 3 bases and the V segment lost 0 bases, leaving 1 base of the junction unmatched. The length of the CDR3 is 15 residues.

The genes are TRBV18 and TRBJ2-7, with D possibly TRBD1 on 7 matching bases. V lost 5 bases and J lost 4, with 15 bases in between. This CDR3 has 14 amino acids. CDR1 is KGHSH, CDR2 LQKENI, per germline. As DNA, the CDR3 is TGTGCCAGCTCAACGCGGGACAGTCCTTACGAGCAGTACTTC. It encodes CASSTRDSPYEQYF.

This chain joins TRBV30 and TRBJ1-4, with D hard to call. V lost 3 bases to trimming and J lost 4 bases, with 15 bases between them. CDR3 length equals 15 residues. CDR1 is GTSNPN, CDR2 SVGIG, per germline (reference sequence). CDR3 amino acids: CAWSQAGSYNEKLFF. CDR3 nucleotide sequence: TGTGCCTGGAGCCAAGCGGGGAGTTATAATGAAAAACTGTTTTTT.

The V and J genes are TRBV19 and TRBJ1-1; D is undetermined. The germline gives CDR1 LNHDA, CDR2 SQIVND (reference sequence). The V end lost 9 bases, the J end lost 4 bases, and 15 bases lay between the germline ends. This CDR3 has 13 residues. The CDR3: CASTFSSGTEAFF. The DNA for the CDR3 is TGTGCCAGCACCTTTAGTTCCGGCACTGAAGCTTTCTTT.

The chain couples TRBV2 to TRBJ1-2, with D hard to call. The CDR3 has 14 residues. In germline, CDR1 is SNHLY, CDR2 FYNNEI. V lost 6 bases to trimming and J lost 5 bases, with 16 bases between them. This chain's CDR3 is CASRNPTGRYGYTF. DNA for the CDR3: TGTGCCAGCAGAAACCCCACCGGTCGGTATGGCTACACCTTC.

The V gene is TRBV5-1, the J gene TRBJ2-1; the D gene is possibly TRBD2 (6 bases). Germline V gene data show CDR1 as SGHRS and CDR2 as YFSETQ. Deletions cut 0 bases from V and 0 bases from J, with 22 bases between. The CDR3 runs 20 residues. CDR3 coding DNA: TGCGCCAGCAGCTTGGGGCCACTAGCCTTAGTGACTCCCTCCTACAATGAGCAGTTCTTC. It encodes CASSLGPLALVTPSYNEQFF. The full variable domain, completed using reference TRBV5-1 and TRBJ2-1, is KAGVTQTPRYLIKTRGQQVTLSCSPISGHRSVSWYQQTPGQGLQFLFEYFSETQRNKGNFPGRFSGRQFSNSRSEMNVSTLELGDSALYLCASSLGPLALVTPSYNEQFFGPGTRLTVL.

This chain connects TRBV5-1 to TRBJ2-5; 10 bases line up with TRBD1. The CDR3 extends over 14 amino acids. The ends lost 2 bases at V and 7 bases at J; junction bases unmatched: 5. CDR1 and CDR2 (germline): SGHRS, YFSETQ. Here the CDR3 reads CASSFDRGRGTQYF. CDR3 DNA sequence: TGCGCCAGCAGCTTTGACAGGGGGCGCGGGACCCAGTACTTC.

The rearrangement uses TRBV7-2 and TRBJ2-7, with D possibly matching TRBD1 (6 bases). V lost 5 bases and J 3 bases, leaving 11 bases between the germline ends. The CDR3 spans 13 residues. In germline, CDR1 is SGHTA, CDR2 FQGNSA. The CDR3 nucleotides read TGTGCCAGCAGCCGTGGACAGAACTACGAGCAGTACTTC. Its translation is CASSRGQNYEQYF.

This chain connects TRBV5-6 to TRBJ2-7; 8 bases line up with TRBD2. Trimming cost V 2 bases and J 6 bases; bases outside gene matches: 4. CDR3 length: 13 amino acids. From germline, CDR1 is SGHDT and CDR2 YYEEEE. CDR3 amino acids: CASSFPAGVEQYF. The CDR3 DNA follows: TGTGCCAGCAGCTTCCCAGCGGGAGTCGAGCAGTACTTC.

The V and J genes are TRBV5-1 and TRBJ1-1; D is possibly TRBD1 (5 bases). The CDR3 extends over 12 amino acids. Germline CDR1 SGHRS, CDR2 YFSETQ. The V end was cut by 4 bases, the J end by 7 bases, with 11 bases between. The CDR3 loop reads CASSLLGGEAFF. CDR3 sequence (DNA): TGCGCCAGCAGCCTGCTGGGGGGTGAAGCTTTCTTT. The variable domain in full, with the rest retrieved from reference TRBV5-1 and TRBJ1-1, is KAGVTQTPRYLIKTRGQQVTLSCSPISGHRSVSWYQQTPGQGLQFLFEYFSETQRNKGNFPGRFSGRQFSNSRSEMNVSTLELGDSALYLCASSLLGGEAFFGQGTRLTVV.

About this clone itself: One junction end does not reproduce the germline sequence, and a read error may be involved. The V and J genes are TRBV5-4 and TRBJ1-2, with D possibly being TRBD1 (5 bases). The CDR3 covers 14 residues. Germline V gene sequence: CDR1 SGHNT, CDR2 YYREEE (reference sequence). The CDR3 DNA sequence: TGCGCCAGCAGCCCGGGTAGGGGCCGGTATGGCTACACCTTC. Encoded protein: CASSPGRGRYGYTF. Complete variable domain (other parts from reference TRBV5-4 and TRBJ1-2): ETGVTQSPTHLIKTRGQQVTLRCSSQSGHNTVSWYQQALGQGPQFIFQYYREEENGRGNFPPRFSGLQFPNYSSELNVNALELDDSALYLCASSPGRGRYGYTFGSGTRLTVV.

This chain connects TRBV6-5 to TRBJ2-1, with D perhaps matching TRBD2 (5 bases). The CDR3 covers 12 residues. With 7 bases removed from V and 9 bases from J, the gap between germline ends came to 13 bases. CDR1 is MNHEY and CDR2 is SVGAGI in the germline V gene. CDR3 region: CASTDRGAEQFF. In DNA form, the CDR3 reads TGTGCCAGCACCGACCGGGGAGCTGAGCAGTTCTTC.

The V and J genes are TRBV19 and TRBJ1-1; the D is unclear. The length of the CDR3 is 13 residues. CDR1 is LNHDA and CDR2 is SQIVND in the germline V gene (reference sequence). Trimming shortened V by 5 bases and J by 7 bases, and 14 bases separated the two germline ends. The CDR3 DNA is TGTGCCAGTAGTGGGTGGGAAGAGGGTGAAGCTTTCTTT. It specifies CASSGWEEGEAFF.

The V gene is TRBV6-6, the J gene TRBJ1-5; no firm D call. Trimming took off 2 bases at V and 4 bases at J, with 12 bases between the two ends. Germline CDR1 MNHNY, CDR2 SVGAGI (reference sequence). CDR3 size: 15 residues. The CDR3 loop is CASSYIEQLNQPQHF. CDR3 in DNA: TGTGCCAGCAGTTACATTGAACAGCTAAATCAGCCCCAGCATTTT.

This sequence joins TRBV4-2 and TRBJ1-2; D gene ambiguous. In germline, CDR1 is LGHNA, CDR2 YNFKEQ. Trimming took 4 bases from V and 4 from J, leaving 16 bases between them. The CDR3 is 15 amino acids. The CDR3 nucleotides are TGTGCCAGCAGCCCACTTTGGGGAGAGAGCTATGGCTACACCTTC. Protein: CASSPLWGESYGYTF.

CDR3 loop: CASSSRNRGGYGYTF. The CDR3, as DNA: TGTGCCAGCAGTTCCAGAAACAGGGGGGGCTATGGCTACACCTTC. The J gene is TRBJ1-2, the V gene TRBV6-5; 8 bases match TRBD1. V lost 4 bases and J lost 4; bases outside the gene matches: 8. The CDR3 runs 15 residues. Germline CDR1 MNHEY, CDR2 SVGAGI.

About this clone itself: Other DNA sequences within the sample encode an identical CDR3. This sequence joins TRBV6-5 and TRBJ2-7; 7 bases fit TRBD1. V trimming: 0 bases; J trimming: 0 bases; junction bases outside the gene matches: 2. The germline V gene encodes CDR1 MNHEY and CDR2 SVGAGI. This CDR3 is 15 amino acids long. CDR3 bases: TGTGCCAGCAGTTACTCGAGGGACAGCTCCTACGAGCAGTACTTC. Translated, it gives CASSYSRDSSYEQYF.

The chain uses TRBV2 and TRBJ2-1, with 7 positions matching TRBD2. The V gene's germline CDR1 is SNHLY and CDR2 FYNNEI. V gave up 7 bases and J gave up 3 bases; unmatched junction bases: 6. The CDR3 length is 14 residues. The CDR3 protein is CASTSGTVYNEQFF. CDR3 nucleotide sequence: TGTGCCAGCACAAGCGGGACGGTCTACAATGAGCAGTTCTTC.

This chain joins TRBV9 and TRBJ2-7; TRBD1 is a possible D gene (6 bases). The CDR3 sequence is 14 residues long. Germline V gene lookup returns CDR1 SGDLS and CDR2 YYNGEE. The V and J ends lost 4 bases and 1 base respectively, with 12 bases between them. CDR3 region: CASSFGTPSYEQYF. CDR3 sequence (DNA): TGTGCCAGCAGCTTCGGGACACCTTCCTACGAGCAGTACTTC.

The chain is built from TRBV9 and TRBJ1-1, with 8 bases aligning to TRBD1. Unmatched junction bases numbered 7, after V lost 3 bases and J lost 3 bases. The CDR3 covers 15 residues. The V gene's germline CDR1 is SGDLS and CDR2 YYNGEE. The CDR3 loop reads CASSARPDRDTEAFF. The CDR3 DNA reads as TGTGCCAGCAGCGCAAGGCCGGACAGGGACACTGAAGCTTTCTTT.

The chain links TRBV27 to TRBJ1-1, with a tentative D call TRBD1 (6 bases). Germline V gene data show CDR1 as MNHEY and CDR2 as SMNVEV (reference sequence). The CDR3 loop spans 15 amino acids. V lost 3 bases to trimming and J lost 2 bases, with 13 bases between them. In DNA, the CDR3 is TGTGCCAGCAGTTTTAAAGGGGGTAGAAACACTGAAGCTTTCTTT. Amino acids: CASSFKGGRNTEAFF.

This sequence joins TRBV29-1 and TRBJ2-1, with D maybe TRBD2 (6 bases). The CDR3 has 11 amino acids. V shed 6 bases and J shed 4 bases, with 7 bases lying between them. Germline values: CDR1 SQVTM, CDR2 ANQGSEA. The CDR3 DNA is TGCAGCGTCGGAGGGTACAATGAGCAGTTCTTC. Translated: CSVGGYNEQFF.

V is TRBV15 and J is TRBJ2-7; 7 nucleotides agree with TRBD2. The CDR3 has 15 amino acids. V trimming: 0 bases; J trimming: 4 bases; junction bases outside the gene matches: 6. Germline V gives CDR1 LNHNV, CDR2 YYDKDF (reference sequence). DNA for the CDR3: TGTGCCACCAGCAGAGAACGGGGGAGGGAATACGAGCAGTACTTC. Amino acids: CATSRERGREYEQYF.